A single sample gave rise to the 31 T cell receptor beta chains below, sequenced in a study of cytomegalovirus exposure and HLA in healthy donors. Primers included in the PCR were 60 Vbeta and 13 Jbeta primers. The table came from immunoSEQ multiplex PCR; TCRdb's copy has only in-frame clones and leaves some out. The table lists about 160,000 clones, nearly 80% of them singletons. Material for sequencing was PBMCs. The receptors shown here come from a woman aged 45 to 65 in good health and CMV-seropositive.

This chain links TRBV28 with TRBJ1-3; D perhaps matches TRBD1 (5 bases). Germline V gene sequence: CDR1 MDHEN, CDR2 SYDVKM. V was shortened by 2 bases and J by 7 bases, with 12 bases between the two germline ends. This CDR3 has 14 residues. The CDR3 nucleotides are TGTGCCAGCAGTTTAGACAGCGGGGGGAACACCATATATTTT. This encodes CASSLDSGGNTIYF.

The chain uses TRBV7-2 and TRBJ2-5, with D hard to call. V was cut by 1 base and J by 2 bases, with 8 bases left in between. Germline assignment: CDR1 SGHTA and CDR2 FQGNSA. The CDR3 has 14 residues. The CDR3 region is CASSLDRTQETQYF. DNA for the CDR3: TGTGCCAGCAGCTTAGACCGAACTCAAGAGACCCAGTACTTC.

This clone was picked up one time. The chain employs TRBV27 and TRBJ2-1, with TRBD2 identical over 15 bases. Losses at the gene ends were 5 bases for V and 7 bases for J; bases not matched to a gene: 6. CDR3 size: 16 residues. In germline, CDR1 is MNHEY, CDR2 SMNVEV (reference sequence). CDR3 loop: CASSATGTSGRNEQFF. The DNA of the CDR3 is TGTGCCAGCAGTGCAACCGGGACTAGCGGGAGGAATGAGCAGTTCTTC.

The chain employs TRBV6-5 and TRBJ1-6; D is uncertain. Germline lookup yields CDR1 MNHEY and CDR2 SVGAGI. V was trimmed by 0 bases and J by 7 bases, leaving 13 bases between them. The CDR3 is made up of 16 amino acids. The CDR3 nucleotides read TGTGCCAGCAGTTACTCGTCTTCCCCCCAGAATTCACCCCTCCACTTT. Translating gives CASSYSSSPQNSPLHF.

This chain uses TRBV11-2 with TRBJ2-1; D is unclear. The germline gives CDR1 SGHAT, CDR2 FQNNGV. Trimming took 6 bases from V and 9 from J, leaving 9 bases between them. The CDR3 totals 11 residues. CDR3 DNA: TGTGCCAGCAGTCGAAGCCTTGAGCAGTTCTTC. It yields the protein CASSRSLEQFF.

V is TRBV15 and J is TRBJ2-7, with 8 bases identical to TRBD1. Germline loops: CDR1 LNHNV, CDR2 YYDKDF (reference sequence). J gave up 8 bases and V 1 base, and 1 base lay outside the gene matches. The CDR3 loop spans 12 amino acids. DNA of the CDR3: TGTGCCACCAGCAGAGGGGACAGGAAGCAGTACTTC. Translation: CATSRGDRKQYF.

V and J are TRBV11-3 and TRBJ1-1; tentatively, D is TRBD1 (5 bases). Germline assignment: CDR1 SGHNT and CDR2 YENEEA. Deletions cut 4 bases from V and 4 bases from J, with 7 bases between. The CDR3 totals 12 residues. DNA of the CDR3: TGTGCCAGCAGCTCCGGGGGCACTGAAGCTTTCTTT. Translation: CASSSGGTEAFF.

This chain joins TRBV20-1 and TRBJ2-7; D call uncertain. Between the trimmed V and J ends, which lost 4 bases and 2 bases, there was a span of 6 bases. The CDR3 has 11 amino acids. The germline V gene encodes CDR1 DFQATT and CDR2 SNEGSKA (reference sequence). The CDR3 spells CSATLTYEQYF. The CDR3 DNA is TGCAGTGCTACACTAACCTACGAGCAGTACTTC.

This clone has a handful of counts. The CDR3 nucleotides are TGTGCCTGGGGGGGGGCTCCTGGGGACGAGCAGTACTTC. Its protein is CAWGGAPGDEQYF. V is TRBV30 and J is TRBJ2-7, with a possible D match to TRBD2 (7 bases). V lost 5 bases and J lost 5, with 16 bases in between. Germline loops: CDR1 GTSNPN, CDR2 SVGIG (reference sequence). CDR3 size: 13 residues.

In nucleotides, the CDR3 is TGTGCCAGCAGTACAGGGTTAATGAACACTGAAGCTTTCTTT. Protein sequence: CASSTGLMNTEAFF. V usage is TRBV28 and J usage is TRBJ1-1; possible D gene TRBD1, 6 bases. The CDR3 totals 14 residues. The V gene's germline CDR1 is MDHEN and CDR2 SYDVKM. Trimming stripped 5 bases from V and 0 bases from J, with 10 bases between.

The chain links TRBV18 to TRBJ2-2; D call uncertain. This CDR3 is built from 13 residues. In germline, CDR1 is KGHSH, CDR2 LQKENI. Trimming removed 3 bases from V and 1 base from J, with 3 bases in between. Here the CDR3 DNA reads TGTGCCAGCTCACCTCAGAACACCGGGGAGCTGTTTTTT. Translation gives CASSPQNTGELFF.

This clone appeared a few times. V usage is TRBV27 and J usage is TRBJ2-7; 8 positions agree with TRBD2. The CDR3 extends over 16 amino acids. CDR1 is MNHEY, CDR2 SMNVEV, per germline (reference sequence). Germline trimming cut 0 bases from V and 5 bases from J; bases unmatched to any gene: 9. CDR3 nucleotide sequence: TGTGCCAGCAGTTTATCGGCGGGGACTAGAGACGACGAGCAGTACTTC. Encoded protein: CASSLSAGTRDDEQYF.

This clone was counted a single time. An end of the junction differs from the germline gene, which may be a read error. The V gene is TRBV5-1, the J gene TRBJ2-3; D remains ambiguous. Germline CDR1 is SGHRS and CDR2 is YFSETQ. The CDR3 is made up of 13 amino acids. The CDR3 DNA follows: TGCGCCAGCAGCGAAGCTTCCACAGATATGCAGTATTTT. Translating gives CASSEASTDMQYF. Combining the CDR3 with reference TRBV5-1 and TRBJ2-3 gives the whole variable domain KAGVTQTPRYLIKTRGQQVTLSCSPISGHRSVSWYQQTPGQGLQFLFEYFSETQRNKGNFPGRFSGRQFSNSRSEMNVSTLELGDSALYLCASSEASTDMQYFGPGTRLTVL.

This chain uses TRBV2 with TRBJ1-3; tentative D call: TRBD1 (5 bases). Germline V gives CDR1 SNHLY, CDR2 FYNNEI. The CDR3 consists of 15 residues. Between the trimmed V and J ends, which lost 7 bases and 1 base, there was a span of 14 bases. This CDR3 is CASNAPTESGNTIYF. CDR3 coding DNA: TGTGCCAGCAACGCCCCGACAGAATCTGGAAACACCATATATTTT.

The chain couples TRBV5-1 to TRBJ2-4, with TRBD1 matching 11 bases. The CDR3 consists of 15 residues. Germline values: CDR1 SGHRS, CDR2 YFSETQ. The trim removed 3 bases at V and 6 bases at J, leaving 5 bases unmatched. The CDR3 loop is CASSSGGTGGNIQYF. The CDR3 nucleotides are TGCGCCAGCAGCTCTGGAGGGACAGGGGGAAACATTCAGTACTTC.

This clone came up a few times. V is TRBV5-4 and J is TRBJ1-1, with D maybe TRBD1 (5 bases). V lost 6 bases to trimming and J lost 7 bases, with 13 bases between them. Germline CDR1 SGHNT, CDR2 YYREEE (reference sequence). The CDR3 covers 12 residues. CDR3 DNA: TGTGCCAGCATTTCCCCCGGGGGTGAAGCTTTCTTT. Translation gives CASISPGGEAFF.

Note on this clone: Other DNA variants within this sample encode the same CDR3. V and J are TRBV19 and TRBJ2-7, with 10 nucleotides matching TRBD1. V was pared by 5 bases and J by 4 bases, with 5 bases of the junction left unmatched. The CDR3 spans 14 residues. CDR1 and CDR2 from the germline V gene are LNHDA and SQIVND (reference sequence). CDR3 DNA sequence: TGTGCCAGTAGTCTCCGGGACAGGGGTTACGAGCAGTACTTC. It translates to CASSLRDRGYEQYF.

The V and J genes are TRBV7-2 and TRBJ2-7, with a weak D call TRBD2 (5 bases). With 1 base removed from V and 6 bases from J, the gap between germline ends came to 13 bases. The CDR3 runs 14 residues. CDR1 and CDR2 (germline): SGHTA, FQGNSA. CDR3 DNA sequence: TGTGCCAGCAGCTTAGTGGTGGGGAGTCTCGAGCAGTACTTC. Its translation is CASSLVVGSLEQYF.

The chain uses TRBV4-1 and TRBJ2-1, with D uncertain. V lost 4 bases to trimming and J lost 1 base, with 11 bases between them. Looked up from germline, CDR1 is MGHRA and CDR2 is YSYEKL. The CDR3 is 15 amino acids. The CDR3 DNA sequence: TGCGCCAGCAGCCCGCGTGAAGCATCCTACAATGAGCAGTTCTTC. It specifies CASSPREASYNEQFF.

CDR3 protein: CASGNYDGHYEQYF. CDR3 DNA sequence: TGTGCCAGCGGAAATTATGACGGACACTACGAGCAGTACTTC. This chain joins TRBV2 and TRBJ2-7; the D gene is possibly TRBD1 (5 bases). Trimming took off 8 bases at V and 3 bases at J, with 17 bases between the two ends. Germline V gives CDR1 SNHLY, CDR2 FYNNEI. The CDR3 has 14 amino acids.

The chain joins TRBV5-6 to TRBJ1-1, with D unclear. The germline gives CDR1 SGHDT, CDR2 YYEEEE. The V end lost 4 bases, the J end lost 1 base, and 14 bases lay between the germline ends. This CDR3 contains 15 residues. The CDR3 DNA is TGTGCCAGCAGCGAGACGCAAGGAGAGAACACTGAAGCTTTCTTT. It yields the protein CASSETQGENTEAFF. Full variable domain (rest looked up from reference TRBV5-6 and TRBJ1-1): DAGVTQSPTHLIKTRGQQVTLRCSPKSGHDTVSWYQQALGQGPQFIFQYYEEEERQRGNFPDRFSGHQFPNYSSELNVNALLLGDSALYLCASSETQGENTEAFFGQGTRLTVV.

The chain carries TRBV25-1 and TRBJ1-2; possible D gene TRBD1, 6 bases. In germline, CDR1 is MGHDK, CDR2 SYGVNS. Trimming left V 1 base short and J 4 bases short, with 16 bases between. The CDR3 has 16 residues. In nucleotides, the CDR3 is TGTGCCAGCAGTGAATTAGGGGAGGGGGGACTCTATGGCTACACCTTC. The encoded protein is CASSELGEGGLYGYTF.

J is TRBJ2-1 and V is TRBV27, with 9 bases identical to TRBD2. Germline assignment: CDR1 MNHEY and CDR2 SMNVEV (reference sequence). J was trimmed by 4 bases and V by 3 bases; bases with no gene match: 13. The CDR3 sequence is 18 residues long. The CDR3 protein is CASSLPRGSGGTYNEQFF. CDR3 DNA: TGTGCCAGCAGTTTGCCCCGGGGTAGCGGGGGAACTTACAATGAGCAGTTCTTC.

The chain links TRBV19 to TRBJ1-4; TRBD1 matches 8 bases. Germline loops: CDR1 LNHDA, CDR2 SQIVND (reference sequence). The CDR3 has 14 amino acids. V was clipped by 5 bases and J by 8 bases; unmatched bases: 7. For the CDR3, the DNA is TGTGCCAGTAGTCCGACAGGGGCATGGGAAAAACTGTTTTTT. Its protein product is CASSPTGAWEKLFF.

The gene calls are TRBV14 and TRBJ2-5; 8 nucleotides agree with TRBD1. This CDR3 spans 17 amino acids. In germline, CDR1 is SGHDN, CDR2 FVKESK. The V gene end was trimmed by 0 bases and the J gene end by 5 bases; junction bases not matched to a gene: 11. CDR3 region: CASSQDGPWTGWETQYF. The CDR3 DNA reads as TGTGCCAGCAGCCAAGATGGCCCTTGGACAGGGTGGGAGACCCAGTACTTC.

This chain uses TRBV30 with TRBJ2-7; 8 bases agree with TRBD2. Germline trimming cut 5 bases from V and 0 bases from J; bases unmatched to any gene: 9. This CDR3 is 15 amino acids long. Germline V gene data show CDR1 as GTSNPN and CDR2 as SVGIG (reference sequence). The CDR3 DNA is TGTGCCTGGTCCCCGGGGGGGATGGGCTCCTACGAGCAGTACTTC. Protein: CAWSPGGMGSYEQYF.

About this clone itself: Mismatch with germline at one junction end may stem from a read error. J is TRBJ1-4 and V is TRBV9; no reliable D call. The germline V gene has CDR1 SGDLS and CDR2 YYNGEE. The CDR3 sequence is 11 residues long. The CDR3: CASSVARGVNF. Here the CDR3 DNA reads TGTGCCAGCAGCGTAGCCCGAGGCGTAAATTTT.

This chain connects TRBV7-2 to TRBJ1-5, with a tentative D call TRBD1 (5 bases). The CDR3 runs 13 residues. V was pared by 3 bases and J by 7 bases, with 10 bases between. CDR1 is SGHTA, CDR2 FQGNSA, per germline. CDR3 bases: TGTGCCAGCAGCTTTTACCAGGGACAGCCCCAGCATTTT. Translated, it gives CASSFYQGQPQHF.

The V and J genes are TRBV9 and TRBJ2-5; maybe TRBD2 (6 bases). The CDR3 sequence is 14 residues long. CDR1 is SGDLS and CDR2 is YYNGEE in the germline V gene. V gave up 4 bases and J gave up 4 bases, with 14 bases separating them. This CDR3 reads CASSTPAGSETQYF. The DNA for the CDR3 is TGTGCCAGCAGCACCCCCGCGGGGTCAGAGACCCAGTACTTC.

The chain has TRBV18 and TRBJ2-3; D unresolved. CDR1 and CDR2 (germline): KGHSH, LQKENI. The CDR3 is made up of 14 amino acids. V lost 3 bases to trimming and J lost 0 bases, with 7 bases between them. CDR3 loop: CASSPVRSTDTQYF. As DNA, the CDR3 is TGTGCCAGCTCACCGGTCAGGAGCACAGATACGCAGTATTTT.

CDR3 DNA: TGTGCCAGCAGCCAAGAACTGTATGCTAGCGGCTACAATGAGCAGTTCTTC. Protein: CASSQELYASGYNEQFF. The chain joins TRBV14 to TRBJ2-1, with 7 bases identical to TRBD2. The germline CDR1 and CDR2 sequences are SGHDN and FVKESK. The CDR3 is made up of 17 amino acids. V gave up 0 bases and J gave up 3 bases; unmatched junction bases: 8.